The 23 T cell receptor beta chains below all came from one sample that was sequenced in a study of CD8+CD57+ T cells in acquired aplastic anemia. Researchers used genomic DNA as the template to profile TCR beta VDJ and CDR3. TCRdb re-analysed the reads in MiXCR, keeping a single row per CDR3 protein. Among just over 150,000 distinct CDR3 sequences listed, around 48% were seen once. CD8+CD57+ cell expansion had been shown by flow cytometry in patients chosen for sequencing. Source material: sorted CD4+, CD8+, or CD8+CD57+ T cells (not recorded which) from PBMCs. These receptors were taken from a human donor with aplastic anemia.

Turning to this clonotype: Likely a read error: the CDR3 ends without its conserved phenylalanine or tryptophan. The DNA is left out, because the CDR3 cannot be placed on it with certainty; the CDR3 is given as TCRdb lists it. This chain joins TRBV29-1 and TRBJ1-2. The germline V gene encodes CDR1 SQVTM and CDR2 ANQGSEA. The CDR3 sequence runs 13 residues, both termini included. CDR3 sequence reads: CSVEDGGVNGYAL.

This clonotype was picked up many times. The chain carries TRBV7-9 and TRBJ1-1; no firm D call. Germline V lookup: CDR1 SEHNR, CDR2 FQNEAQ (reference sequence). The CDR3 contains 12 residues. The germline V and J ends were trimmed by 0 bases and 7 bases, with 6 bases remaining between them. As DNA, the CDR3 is TGTGCCAGCAGCTTAGCGGGCAGTGAAGCTTTCTTT. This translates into CASSLAGSEAFF. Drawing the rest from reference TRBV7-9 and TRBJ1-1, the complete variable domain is DTGVSQNPRHKITKRGQNVTFRCDPISEHNRLYWYRQTLGQGPEFLTYFQNEAQLEKSRLLSDRFSAERPKGSFSTLEIQRTEQGDSAMYLCASSLAGSEAFFGQGTRLTVV.

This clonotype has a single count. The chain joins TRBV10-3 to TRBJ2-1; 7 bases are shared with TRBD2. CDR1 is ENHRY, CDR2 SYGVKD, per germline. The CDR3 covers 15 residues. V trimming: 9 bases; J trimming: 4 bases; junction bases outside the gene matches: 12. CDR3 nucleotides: TGTGCCATGCTGGATGTACCCGGGGGGTACAATGAGCAGTTCTTC. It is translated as CAMLDVPGGYNEQFF.

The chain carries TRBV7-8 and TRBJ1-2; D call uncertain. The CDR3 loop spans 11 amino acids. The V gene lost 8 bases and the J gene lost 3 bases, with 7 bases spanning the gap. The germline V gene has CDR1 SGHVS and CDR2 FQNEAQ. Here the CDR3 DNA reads TGTGCCAGCGGCGGATACTATGGCTACACCTTC. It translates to CASGGYYGYTF.

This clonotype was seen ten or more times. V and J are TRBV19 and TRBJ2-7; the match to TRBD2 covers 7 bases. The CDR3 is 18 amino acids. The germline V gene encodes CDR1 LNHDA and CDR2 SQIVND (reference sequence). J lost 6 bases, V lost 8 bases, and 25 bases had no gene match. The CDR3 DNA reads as TGTGCCAGTCCCCCTCCATGGCGGCGGGAGCTCTCCGGGGGCGAGCAGTACTTC. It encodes CASPPPWRRELSGGEQYF.

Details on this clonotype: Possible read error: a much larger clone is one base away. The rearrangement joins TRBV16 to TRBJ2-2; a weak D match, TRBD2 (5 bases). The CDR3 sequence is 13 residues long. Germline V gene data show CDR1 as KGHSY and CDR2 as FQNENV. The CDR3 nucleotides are TGTGCCAGCAGCCAATCTCACACCGGGGAGCTGCTTTTT. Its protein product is CASSQSHTGELLF.

The CDR3 DNA reads TGTGCCACCAGCAGAGATCGATTGACAGGGCCCTACGAGCAGTACTTC. Amino acid sequence: CATSRDRLTGPYEQYF. The gene calls are TRBV15 and TRBJ2-7, with TRBD1 matching 7 bases. This CDR3 has 16 amino acids. V shed 0 bases and J 2 bases; nucleotides not matched to a gene: 7. Germline CDR1 LNHNV, CDR2 YYDKDF (reference sequence).

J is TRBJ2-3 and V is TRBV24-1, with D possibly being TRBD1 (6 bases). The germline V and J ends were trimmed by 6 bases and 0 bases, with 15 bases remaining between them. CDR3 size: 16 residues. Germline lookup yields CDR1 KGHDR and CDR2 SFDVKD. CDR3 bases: TGTGCCACCAGTCCCGGGACACGGTCTAGCACAGATACGCAGTATTTT. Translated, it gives CATSPGTRSSTDTQYF.

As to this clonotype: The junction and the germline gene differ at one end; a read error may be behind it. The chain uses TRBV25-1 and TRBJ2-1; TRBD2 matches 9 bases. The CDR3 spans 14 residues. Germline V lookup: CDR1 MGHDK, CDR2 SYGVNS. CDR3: CAGSDTLAGNEQFF. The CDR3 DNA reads TGTGCCGGCAGTGATACACTAGCGGGCAATGAGCAGTTCTTC.

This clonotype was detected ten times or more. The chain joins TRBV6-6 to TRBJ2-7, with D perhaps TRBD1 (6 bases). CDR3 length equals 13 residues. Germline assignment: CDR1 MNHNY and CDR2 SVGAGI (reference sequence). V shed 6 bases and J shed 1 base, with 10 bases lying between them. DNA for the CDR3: TGTGCCAGCAGCAAGACAGGATCCTACGAGCAGTACTTC. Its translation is CASSKTGSYEQYF.

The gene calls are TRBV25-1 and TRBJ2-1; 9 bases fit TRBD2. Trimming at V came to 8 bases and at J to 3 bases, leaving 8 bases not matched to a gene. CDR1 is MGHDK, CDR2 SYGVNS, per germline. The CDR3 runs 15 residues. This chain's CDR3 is CASERLAASYNEQFF. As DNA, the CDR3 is TGTGCCAGCGAAAGACTAGCGGCAAGCTACAATGAGCAGTTCTTC.

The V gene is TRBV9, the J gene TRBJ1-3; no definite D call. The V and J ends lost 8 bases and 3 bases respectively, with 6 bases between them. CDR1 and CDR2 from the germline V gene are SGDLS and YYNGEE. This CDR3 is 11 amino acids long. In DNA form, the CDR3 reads TGTGCCAGTAACAGTGGAAACACCATATATTTT. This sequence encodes CASNSGNTIYF.

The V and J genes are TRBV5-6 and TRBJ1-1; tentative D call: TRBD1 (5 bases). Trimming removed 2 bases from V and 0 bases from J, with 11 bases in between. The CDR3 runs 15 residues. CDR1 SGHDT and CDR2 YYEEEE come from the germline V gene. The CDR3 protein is CASSLKTEMNTEAFF. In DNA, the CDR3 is TGTGCCAGCAGCTTAAAGACAGAGATGAACACTGAAGCTTTCTTT.

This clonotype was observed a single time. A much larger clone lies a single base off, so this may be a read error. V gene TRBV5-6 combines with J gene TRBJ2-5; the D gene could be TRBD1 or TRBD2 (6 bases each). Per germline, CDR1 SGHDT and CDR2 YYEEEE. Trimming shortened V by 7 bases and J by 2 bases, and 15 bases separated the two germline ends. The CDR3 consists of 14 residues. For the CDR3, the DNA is TGTGCCAGCGGCCCGGGGGCGGCTCAAGAGACCCAGTACTTC. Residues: CASGPGAAQETQYF. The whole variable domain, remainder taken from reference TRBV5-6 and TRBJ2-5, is DAGVTQSPTHLIKTRGQQVTLRCSPKSGHDTVSWYQQALGQGPQFIFQYYEEEERQRGNFPDRFSGHQFPNYSSELNVNALLLGDSALYLCASGPGAAQETQYFGPGTRLLVL.

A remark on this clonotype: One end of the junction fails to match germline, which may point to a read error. CDR3 region: CASSDSGQSVSYEQYF. In nucleotides, the CDR3 is TGTGCCAGCAGTGATTCGGGACAGTCCGTCTCCTACGAGCAGTACTTC. This rearrangement joins TRBV10-3 to TRBJ2-7; 7 nucleotides line up with TRBD1. The CDR3 runs 16 residues. CDR1 is ENHRY, CDR2 SYGVKD, per germline.

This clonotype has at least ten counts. The CDR3 nucleotides are TGTGCCAGTTCAACAGGGCGCGAGCAGTACTTC. Its protein is CASSTGREQYF. The rearrangement uses TRBV14 and TRBJ2-7; tentative D call: TRBD1 (6 bases). Trimming left V 9 bases short and J 6 bases short, with 12 bases between. The V gene's germline CDR1 is SGHDN and CDR2 FVKESK. The CDR3 totals 11 residues.

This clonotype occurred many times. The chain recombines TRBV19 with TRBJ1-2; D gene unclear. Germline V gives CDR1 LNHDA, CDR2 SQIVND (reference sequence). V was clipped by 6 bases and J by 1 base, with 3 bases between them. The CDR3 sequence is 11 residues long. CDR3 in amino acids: CASRDNYGYTF. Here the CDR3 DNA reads TGTGCCAGTAGGGATAACTATGGCTACACCTTC.

The CDR3 loop reads CASAISSGANVLTF. CDR3 DNA sequence: TGTGCCAGCGCGATTAGCTCTGGGGCCAACGTCCTGACTTTC. This chain links TRBV2 with TRBJ2-6; D remains unclear. Trimming cost V 8 bases and J 0 bases, with 8 bases left between them. The CDR3 consists of 14 residues. Per the germline V gene, CDR1 is SNHLY and CDR2 is FYNNEI.

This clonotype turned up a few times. The CDR3 sequence is CASSYDGWGQGATYEQYF. For the CDR3, the DNA is TGTGCCAGCAGCTATGACGGATGGGGGCAGGGGGCTACCTACGAGCAGTACTTC. The chain joins TRBV11-2 to TRBJ2-7; 8 bases align to TRBD1. Trimming cost V 4 bases and J 2 bases; bases outside gene matches: 16. Germline loops: CDR1 SGHAT, CDR2 FQNNGV. The CDR3 has 18 residues.

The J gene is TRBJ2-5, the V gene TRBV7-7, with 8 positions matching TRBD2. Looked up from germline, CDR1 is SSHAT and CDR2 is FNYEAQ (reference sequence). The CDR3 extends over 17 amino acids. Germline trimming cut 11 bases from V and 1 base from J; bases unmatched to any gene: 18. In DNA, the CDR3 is TGTGCCTCCCCCCCGGGGGGGTGGGACGTTCCCCAAGAGACCCAGTACTTC. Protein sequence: CASPPGGWDVPQETQYF. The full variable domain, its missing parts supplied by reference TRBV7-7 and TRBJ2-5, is GAGVSQSPRYKVTKRGQDVTLRCDPISSHATLYWYQQALGQGPEFLTYFNYEAQPDKSGLPSDRFSAERPEGSISTLTIQRTEQRDSAMYRCASPPGGWDVPQETQYFGPGTRLLVL.

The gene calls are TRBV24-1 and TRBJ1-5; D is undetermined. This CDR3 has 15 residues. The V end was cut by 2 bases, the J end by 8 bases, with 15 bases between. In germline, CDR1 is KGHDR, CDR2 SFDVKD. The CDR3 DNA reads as TGTGCCACCAGTGATTCTAGGACCGCGGTTGAGCCCCAGCATTTT. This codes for CATSDSRTAVEPQHF.

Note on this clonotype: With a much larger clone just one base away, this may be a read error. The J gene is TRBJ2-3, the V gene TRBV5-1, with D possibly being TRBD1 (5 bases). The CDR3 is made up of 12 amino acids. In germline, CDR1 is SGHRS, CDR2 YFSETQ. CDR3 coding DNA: TGCGCCAGCAGCTTGAACACAGGTACGCAGTATTTT. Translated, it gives CASSLNTGTQYF.

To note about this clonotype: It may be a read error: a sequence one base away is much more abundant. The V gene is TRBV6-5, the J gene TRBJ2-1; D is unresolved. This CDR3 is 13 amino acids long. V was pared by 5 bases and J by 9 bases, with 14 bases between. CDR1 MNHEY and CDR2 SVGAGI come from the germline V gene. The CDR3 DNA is TGTGCCAGCAGTCACGAGGCCCCGGGTGAGCAGTTCTTC. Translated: CASSHEAPGEQFF.